The rows below give T cell receptor beta chains drawn from one sample of a study of early T cells in non-severe SARS-CoV-2 infection. TCRdb reprocessed the 5' RACE reads via MiXCR and lists one record per CDR3 protein. This table holds 98,000 or so distinct CDR3 sequences, around an eighth found once. Input material: whole blood. The receptors derive from an adult who was a healthcare worker with PCR-confirmed SARS-CoV-2 infection or an uninfected control (not recorded which). Both conserved end residues are part of each CDR3. The D gene is left open where the match is weak. Rows give clone size only sometimes, using once, few, many, or a class for an expanded clone.

d_gene: .
j_gene: TRBJ2-1
abundance: .
v_gene: TRBV14
CDR3nt: TGTGCCAGCAGTGAGACCTCCTACAATGAGCAGTTCTTC
CDR3aa: CASSETSYNEQFF

d_gene: .
j_gene: TRBJ2-4
abundance: many
v_gene: TRBV27
CDR3nt: TGTGCCACTTACTCCTCAGGGGGGGTAGACATTCAGTACTTC
CDR3aa: CATYSSGGVDIQYF

d_gene: .
j_gene: TRBJ2-7
abundance: .
v_gene: TRBV11-2
CDR3nt: TGTGCCAGCAGCTTTATGGGGGATTCGGGCGAGCAGTACTTC
CDR3aa: CASSFMGDSGEQYF

d_gene: TRBD1
j_gene: TRBJ1-6
abundance: .
v_gene: TRBV6-1
CDR3nt: TGTGTCAGCAGTGATCAGGGGGGAAATTCACCCCTCCACTTT
CDR3aa: CVSSDQGGNSPLHF

d_gene: TRBD2
j_gene: TRBJ2-1
abundance: .
v_gene: TRBV6-5
CDR3nt: TGTGCCAGCAGTCGTCCATCCGTAGCGGGGCCGTACGGTGAGCAGTTCTTC
CDR3aa: CASSRPSVAGPYGEQFF

d_gene: TRBD1
j_gene: TRBJ2-2
abundance: .
v_gene: TRBV18
CDR3nt: TGTGCCAGCTCACCACGGCTAGAGGGGGCCAGCACCGGGGAGCTGTTTTTT
CDR3aa: CASSPRLEGASTGELFF

d_gene: .
j_gene: TRBJ2-3
abundance: many
v_gene: TRBV3-1
CDR3nt: TGTGCCAGCAGCGGAAGCACGACCTCACTAGCAGATACGCAGTATTTT
CDR3aa: CASSGSTTSLADTQYF

d_gene: TRBD1
j_gene: TRBJ2-3
abundance: many
v_gene: TRBV2
CDR3nt: TGTGCCAGCAGTGACGACAGGGGAGATACGCAGTATTTT
CDR3aa: CASSDDRGDTQYF

d_gene: .
j_gene: TRBJ2-7
abundance: few
v_gene: TRBV7-8
CDR3nt: TGTGCCAGCAGCTTAGGGGAACCACCCTACGAGCAGTACTTC
CDR3aa: CASSLGEPPYEQYF

d_gene: .
j_gene: TRBJ2-7
abundance: .
v_gene: TRBV3-1
CDR3nt: TGTGCCAGCAGCCAACTAGGGGTCTACGAGCAGTACTTC
CDR3aa: CASSQLGVYEQYF

d_gene: .
j_gene: TRBJ2-3
abundance: .
v_gene: TRBV20-1
CDR3nt: TGCAGTGCCATTAACCCCCCGACAGATACGCAGTATTTT
CDR3aa: CSAINPPTDTQYF

d_gene: .
j_gene: TRBJ2-7
abundance: many
v_gene: TRBV20-1
CDR3nt: TGCAGTGCTAGAGATTTTTCCGAAAGCTCCTACGAGCAGTACTTC
CDR3aa: CSARDFSESSYEQYF

d_gene: .
j_gene: TRBJ2-2
abundance: few
v_gene: TRBV9
CDR3nt: TGTGCCAGCAGCGTAGCTGGAGGGACGCCGAACACCGGGGAGCTGTTTTTT
CDR3aa: CASSVAGGTPNTGELFF

d_gene: .
j_gene: TRBJ2-1
abundance: .
v_gene: TRBV3-1
CDR3nt: TGTGCCAGCAGCCAAAGTGGTAGGGGCCCCCTCAATGAGCAGTTCTTC
CDR3aa: CASSQSGRGPLNEQFF

d_gene: .
j_gene: TRBJ2-1
abundance: few
v_gene: TRBV3-1
CDR3nt: TGTGCCAGCAGCCAAGATCGGCAGGCCACGAGGGACTACAATGAGCAGTTCTTC
CDR3aa: CASSQDRQATRDYNEQFF

d_gene: TRBD1
j_gene: TRBJ2-7
abundance: .
v_gene: TRBV29-1
CDR3nt: TGCAGCGTCCAACAGGGGACCTACGAGCAGTACTTC
CDR3aa: CSVQQGTYEQYF

d_gene: .
j_gene: TRBJ2-7
abundance: .
v_gene: TRBV20-1
CDR3nt: TGCAGTGCTAGGCAACAGCCTACCTACGAGCAGTACTTC
CDR3aa: CSARQQPTYEQYF

d_gene: .
j_gene: TRBJ2-1
abundance: many
v_gene: TRBV12-3/TRBV12-4
CDR3nt: TGTGCCAGCAGTCCCCTGACAGAAACAATGAGGGAGTTCTTC
CDR3aa: CASSPLTETMREFF

d_gene: TRBD2
j_gene: TRBJ2-3
abundance: .
v_gene: TRBV29-1
CDR3nt: TGCAGCGCCGAGTCTGTCCTACTAGCGGGGAGCACAGATACGCAGTATTTT
CDR3aa: CSAESVLLAGSTDTQYF

d_gene: .
j_gene: TRBJ2-3
abundance: .
v_gene: TRBV28
CDR3nt: TGTGCCAGCAGTACCGGTCCTAGGTATACGCAGTATTTT
CDR3aa: CASSTGPRYTQYF

d_gene: .
j_gene: TRBJ2-1
abundance: .
v_gene: TRBV10-3
CDR3nt: TGTGCCATCAGAGGGACTTTCTCAGGTTTGAATGAGCAGTTCTTC
CDR3aa: CAIRGTFSGLNEQFF

d_gene: .
j_gene: TRBJ2-2
abundance: .
v_gene: TRBV30
CDR3nt: TGTGCCTGGACCGGCGGGGCAACCGGGGAGCTGTTTTTT
CDR3aa: CAWTGGATGELFF